This record covers a single T cell receptor beta chain. This sample is part of a study of monozygotic twins with inflammatory bowel disease. In preparing each TCR library, 3500 ng of total RNA was used. From its re-call of the 5' RACE reads, TCRdb lists each CDR3 protein once, without DNA. Here the sample table reports a few hundred thousand distinct CDR3 sequences. The sequence was collected from a human donor with ulcerative colitis or Crohn's disease, or a healthy co-twin of an affected twin (not recorded which). The specimen sequenced was blood.

The CDR3 here is CASSFSASILNIQYF. This chain joins TRBV6-2 or TRBV6-3 and TRBJ2-4. Germline loops: CDR1 MNHEY, CDR2 SVGEGT. This CDR3 spans 15 amino acids.